This T cell receptor beta chain was obtained from a study of CD8+CD57+ T cells in acquired aplastic anemia. Study background: DNA per sorted CD4+ or CD8+ sample ranged about 0.17 to 30 ug, averaging roughly 3.2 ug.

TCR beta VDJ and CDR3 profiles were obtained from a genomic DNA template. TCRdb called the reads again in MiXCR, with one record for every CDR3 protein. The sample consists of a few hundred thousand distinct CDR3 sequences, over 60% of them appearing once. Findings of the study overall: Significance was not reached for CD8+ Simpson's diversity between patients and controls. It was found that approximately 29 CD8+ CDR3 sequences were shared between patients and controls.

Comment on this clonotype: Its specificity is not known.

The sequence was collected from a human donor in good health. The sequenced sample was sorted CD4+, CD8+, or CD8+CD57+ T cells (not recorded which) from PBMCs.

Written as DNA, the CDR3 is TGTGCCAGCAGGGAAAACCAGGGAAGTGGCAATCAGCCCCAGCATTTT. This sequence encodes CASRENQGSGNQPQHF. The J gene is TRBJ1-5, the V gene TRBV6-1; D perhaps matches TRBD1 (5 bases). With 6 bases removed from V and 2 bases from J, the gap between germline ends came to 17 bases. The V gene's germline CDR1 is MNHNS and CDR2 SASEGT. The length of the CDR3 is 16 residues.